This TCR beta chain was captured in a study of graft-versus-host responses after intestinal transplantation. Study details: Transplants were multivisceral, liver-intestinal, or isolated intestinal. Tacrolimus and steroids were given for around 3 years to all recipients after anti-thymocyte globulin induction.

Libraries were prepared by immunoSEQ multiplex PCR; TCRdb keeps only in-frame clonotypes and omits some of them. The table lists some 120,000 clones, 85% to 95% of them singletons. A remark on this clone: Its target is not known. The same CDR3 also results from other DNA sequences found in this sample.

The germline gives CDR1 MNHEY, CDR2 SVGAGI. This CDR3 region has 13 residues. J was trimmed by 3 bases and V by 6 bases; bases with no gene match: 2. The chain is built from TRBV6-5 and TRBJ2-7, with 10 positions matching TRBD2. The clonotype originates from a human donor who was the organ donor for an intestinal transplant. The sample consisted of unstimulated CD8+ T cells sorted from spleen or lymph node cells, taken before transplant. The CDR3 coding sequence is TGTGCCAGCAGAGGACTAGCGGTCTACGAGCAGTACTTC. Translated, it gives CASRGLAVYEQYF.